The rows below give T cell receptor beta chains drawn from one sample of a study of T cell responses to AZD1222 COVID-19 vaccine. Repertoires were generated with immunoSEQ multiplex PCR, while TCRdb's copy carries only in-frame clones and drops some. The data contain roughly 150,000 clones, roughly 94% of them singletons. This specimen was peripheral blood, taken 28 days after the second AZD1222 dose. These receptors all stem from an adult who received the AZD1222 COVID-19 vaccine. CDR3s include the opening cysteine and the closing phenylalanine or tryptophan. D genes are given only for firm matches.

d_gene,j_gene,v_gene,CDR3aa,CDR3nt
.,TRBJ2-1,TRBV29-1,CSASGYNEQFF,TGCAGCGCCAGCGGGTACAATGAGCAGTTCTTC
TRBD1,TRBJ1-4,TRBV9,CASSPRDRVREKLFF,TGTGCCAGCAGCCCACGGGACAGGGTACGTGAAAAACTGTTTTTT
TRBD1,TRBJ2-7,TRBV3-1/TRBV3-2,CASSRRQGAAYEQYF,TGTGCCAGCAGCCGACGACAGGGGGCGGCCTACGAGCAGTACTTC
.,TRBJ1-5,TRBV7-2,CASNRGGGQPQHF,TGTGCCAGCAACAGAGGGGGAGGTCAGCCCCAGCATTTT
.,TRBJ2-2,TRBV29-1,CGRRGPMGGELFF,TGCGGTAGGAGGGGGCCCATGGGCGGGGAGCTGTTTTTT
.,TRBJ1-2,TRBV7-2,CASAGGGSNYGYTF,TGTGCCAGCGCGGGTGGTGGGAGCAACTATGGCTACACCTTC
TRBD1,TRBJ2-7,TRBV28,CASSLLATGGSYEQYF,TGTGCCAGCAGTTTATTGGCGACAGGGGGGAGCTACGAGCAGTACTTC
.,TRBJ2-1,TRBV10-3,CAIRSPFDEQFF,TGTGCCATCAGATCTCCATTCGATGAGCAGTTCTTC
.,TRBJ2-3,TRBV7-2,CASSIRVGTDTQYF,TGTGCCAGCAGCATCAGGGTAGGCACAGATACGCAGTATTTT
TRBD2,TRBJ2-5,TRBV10-3,CAIRGLAGEGETQYF,TGTGCCATCAGGGGACTAGCGGGAGAGGGAGAGACCCAGTACTTC
.,TRBJ1-3,TRBV20-1,CSASQEGISGNTIYF,TGCAGTGCTAGTCAAGAGGGGATCTCTGGAAACACCATATATTTT
.,TRBJ1-2,TRBV29-1,CSVEVAAGHTF,TGCAGCGTTGAGGTGGCAGCAGGGCACACCTTC